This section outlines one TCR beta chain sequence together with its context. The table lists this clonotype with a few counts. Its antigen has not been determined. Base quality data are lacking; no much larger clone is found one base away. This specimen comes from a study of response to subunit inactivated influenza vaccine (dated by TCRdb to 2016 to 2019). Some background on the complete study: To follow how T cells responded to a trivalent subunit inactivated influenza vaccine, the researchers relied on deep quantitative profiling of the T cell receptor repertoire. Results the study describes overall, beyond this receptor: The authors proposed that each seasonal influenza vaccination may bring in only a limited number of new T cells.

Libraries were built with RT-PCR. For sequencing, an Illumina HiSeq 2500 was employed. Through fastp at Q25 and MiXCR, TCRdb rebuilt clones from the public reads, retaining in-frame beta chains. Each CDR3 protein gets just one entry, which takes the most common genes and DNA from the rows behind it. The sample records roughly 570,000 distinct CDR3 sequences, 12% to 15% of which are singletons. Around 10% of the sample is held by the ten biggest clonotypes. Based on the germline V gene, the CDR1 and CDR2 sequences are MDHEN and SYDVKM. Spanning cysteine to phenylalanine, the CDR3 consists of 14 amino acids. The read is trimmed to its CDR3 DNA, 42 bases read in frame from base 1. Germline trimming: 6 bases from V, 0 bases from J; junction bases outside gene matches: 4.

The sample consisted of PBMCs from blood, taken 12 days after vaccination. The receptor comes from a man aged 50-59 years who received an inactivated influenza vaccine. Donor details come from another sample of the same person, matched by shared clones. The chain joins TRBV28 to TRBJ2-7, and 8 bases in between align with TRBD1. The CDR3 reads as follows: CASRTGVSSYEQYF. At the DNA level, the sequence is TGTGCCAGCAGGACAGGGGTTAGCTCCTACGAGCAGTACTTC.